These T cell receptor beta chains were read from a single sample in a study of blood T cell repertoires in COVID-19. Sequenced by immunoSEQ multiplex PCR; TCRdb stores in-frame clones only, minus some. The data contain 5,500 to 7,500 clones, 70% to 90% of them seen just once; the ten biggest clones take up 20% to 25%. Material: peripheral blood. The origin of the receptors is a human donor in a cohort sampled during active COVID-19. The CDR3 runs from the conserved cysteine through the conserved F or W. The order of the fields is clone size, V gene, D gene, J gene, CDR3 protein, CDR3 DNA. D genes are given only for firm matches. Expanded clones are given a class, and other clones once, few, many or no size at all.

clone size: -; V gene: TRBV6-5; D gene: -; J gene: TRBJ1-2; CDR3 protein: CASSYSSGGYGYTF; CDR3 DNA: TGTGCCAGCAGTTACTCGTCGGGTGGCTATGGCTACACCTTC
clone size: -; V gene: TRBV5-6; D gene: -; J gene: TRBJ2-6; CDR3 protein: CASSTPRGGFLSGANVLTF; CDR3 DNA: TGTGCCAGCAGCACTCCTAGAGGGGGTTTTCTCTCTGGGGCCAACGTCCTGACTTTC
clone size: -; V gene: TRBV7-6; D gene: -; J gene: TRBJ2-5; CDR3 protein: CASSLVGRDQETQYF; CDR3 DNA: TGTGCCAGCAGCTTAGTGGGCAGGGATCAGGAGACCCAGTACTTC
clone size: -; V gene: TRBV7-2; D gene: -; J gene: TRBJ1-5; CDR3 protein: CASSLGNNQPQHF; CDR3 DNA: TGTGCCAGCAGCCTCGGGAATAATCAGCCCCAGCATTTT
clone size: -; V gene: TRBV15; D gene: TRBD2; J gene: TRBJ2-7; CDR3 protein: CATSRDGTSGNYEQYF; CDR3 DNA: TGTGCCACCAGCAGAGACGGGACTAGCGGGAACTACGAGCAGTACTTC
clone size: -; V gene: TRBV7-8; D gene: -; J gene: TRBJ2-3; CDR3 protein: CASSALSNTQYF; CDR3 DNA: TGTGCCAGCAGCGCGCTTTCCAATACGCAGTATTTT
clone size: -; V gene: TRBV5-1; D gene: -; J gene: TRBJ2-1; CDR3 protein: CASSLAGTLNNEQFF; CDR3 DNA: TGCGCCAGCAGCTTGGCCGGGACTCTAAACAATGAGCAGTTCTTC
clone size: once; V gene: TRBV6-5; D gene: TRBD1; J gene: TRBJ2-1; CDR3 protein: CASSTGGEGYNEQFF; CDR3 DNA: TGTGCCAGCAGTACAGGGGGCGAAGGGTACAATGAGCAGTTCTTC
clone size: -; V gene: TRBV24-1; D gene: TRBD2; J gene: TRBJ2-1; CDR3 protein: CATIPGAGGPLYYNEQFF; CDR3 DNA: TGTGCCACCATCCCAGGTGCGGGAGGGCCTCTGTACTACAATGAGCAGTTCTTC
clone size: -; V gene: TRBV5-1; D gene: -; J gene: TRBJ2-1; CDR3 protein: CASSLVSGSYNEQFF; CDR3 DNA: TGCGCCAGCAGCTTGGTGTCCGGCTCCTACAATGAGCAGTTCTTC
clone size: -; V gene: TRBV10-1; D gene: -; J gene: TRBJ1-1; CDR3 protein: CASSESPTRADTEAFF; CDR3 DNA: TGCGCCAGCAGTGAAAGCCCCACGAGGGCGGACACTGAAGCTTTCTTT
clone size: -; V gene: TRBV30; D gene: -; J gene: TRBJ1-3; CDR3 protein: CAWKETGRNTIYF; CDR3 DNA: TGTGCCTGGAAAGAAACAGGGCGAAACACCATATATTTT
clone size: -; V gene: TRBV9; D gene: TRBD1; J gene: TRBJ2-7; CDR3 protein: CASSPRPGTGIGAYEQYF; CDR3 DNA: TGTGCCAGCAGCCCTCGTCCCGGGACAGGGATCGGGGCCTACGAGCAGTACTTC
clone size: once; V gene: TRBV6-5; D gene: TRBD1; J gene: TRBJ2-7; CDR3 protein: CASSWDRGHEQYF; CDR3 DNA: TGTGCCAGCAGTTGGGACAGGGGGCACGAGCAGTACTTC
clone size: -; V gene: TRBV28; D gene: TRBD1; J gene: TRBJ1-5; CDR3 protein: CASSLLFTGGRNQPQHF; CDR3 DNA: TGTGCCAGCAGTCTACTATTCACAGGGGGCAGAAATCAGCCCCAGCATTTT
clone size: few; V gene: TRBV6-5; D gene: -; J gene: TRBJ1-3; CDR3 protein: CASASSEGGNTIYF; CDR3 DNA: TGTGCCAGCGCGAGTTCGGAGGGAGGAAACACCATATATTTT
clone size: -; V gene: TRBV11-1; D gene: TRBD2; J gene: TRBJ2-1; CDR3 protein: CASSPRGAGGYNEQFF; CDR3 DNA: TGTGCCAGCAGCCCCCGTGGGGCGGGGGGTTACAATGAGCAGTTCTTC
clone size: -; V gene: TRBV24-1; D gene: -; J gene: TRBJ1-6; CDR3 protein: CATVNQGTRSYNSPLHF; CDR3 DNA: TGTGCCACCGTCAATCAGGGGACGAGGTCCTATAATTCACCCCTCCACTTT
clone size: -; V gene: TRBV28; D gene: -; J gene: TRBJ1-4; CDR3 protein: CASSSGDPGVNEKLFF; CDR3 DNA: TGTGCCAGCAGTTCAGGGGACCCCGGGGTTAATGAAAAACTGTTTTTT
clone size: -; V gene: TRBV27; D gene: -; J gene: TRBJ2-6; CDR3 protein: CASSRDIFGANVLTF; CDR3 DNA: TGTGCCAGCAGTAGGGACATTTTCGGGGCCAACGTCCTGACTTTC